These 10 T cell receptor beta chains were sequenced from one sample in a study of CD8+ T cells in alopecia areata (dated by TCRdb to 2017 to 2018). This specimen's treatment or condition label, interpreted: oral pan-JAK inhibitor, 5-10 mg twice daily. The library came from the immunoSEQ multiplex PCR assay. To provide template for TCR sequencing, every sample had RNA extracted and reverse transcribed into cDNA. Not all clones reach the TCRdb copy of this immuneACCESS table, which keeps in-frame sequences only. Checked studies attribute under half of the gap to unresolved V genes and leave the rest unexplained. For this sample the table gives more than 200,000 clones, of which around 65% were detected only once. Roughly 1.2% of the sample is taken by the ten largest. The source was CD4+ T cells sorted from blood, collected at roughly week 45, from a patient treated with tofacitinib. Receptors originate from a human donor with alopecia areata.

V is TRBV29-1 and J is TRBJ2-6, with D possibly being TRBD1 (5 bases). The V and J ends lost 3 bases and 0 bases respectively, with 6 bases between them. This CDR3 spans 14 amino acids. The germline V gene encodes CDR1 SQVTM and CDR2 ANQGSEA. CDR3 in amino acids: CSVDDSSGANVLTF. The CDR3 nucleotides read TGCAGCGTTGATGACAGCTCTGGGGCCAACGTCCTGACTTTC. Supplemented by reference TRBV29-1 and TRBJ2-6, the full variable domain reads SAVISQKPSRDICQRGTSLTIQCQVDSQVTMMFWYRQQPGQSLTLIATANQGSEATYESGFVIDKFPISRPNLTFSTLTVSNMSPEDSSIYLCSVDDSSGANVLTFGAGSRLTVL.

J is TRBJ2-7 and V is TRBV7-9; D remains ambiguous. The CDR3 totals 14 residues. V lost 5 bases and J lost 0, with 11 bases in between. Germline-derived CDR1 and CDR2 are SEHNR and FQNEAQ (reference sequence). For the CDR3, the DNA is TGTGCCAGCAGCCCGCGAGCAGACTCCTACGAGCAGTACTTC. Its protein product is CASSPRADSYEQYF.

This chain joins TRBV30 and TRBJ2-3, with D perhaps TRBD2 (5 bases). Germline CDR1 GTSNPN, CDR2 SVGIG (reference sequence). CDR3 length: 15 residues. Trimming took 0 bases from V and 2 from J, leaving 12 bases between them. CDR3 coding DNA: TGTGCCTGGAGTGTCCCCGGACTCCCCACAGATACGCAGTATTTT. Protein sequence: CAWSVPGLPTDTQYF.

The V and J genes are TRBV2 and TRBJ2-1; possible D gene TRBD2, 5 bases. The V end was cut by 4 bases, the J end by 0 bases, with 10 bases between. The length of the CDR3 is 15 residues. Germline-derived CDR1 and CDR2 are SNHLY and FYNNEI. CDR3 region: CASSGTPSSYNEQFF. For the CDR3, the DNA is TGTGCCAGCAGTGGGACTCCGAGCTCCTACAATGAGCAGTTCTTC.

This clone was picked up a small number of times. This chain's CDR3 is CAWSALEGYTF. The CDR3 DNA reads as TGTGCCTGGAGTGCTCTAGAGGGCTACACCTTC. This chain links TRBV30 with TRBJ1-2; D unclear. The CDR3 extends over 11 amino acids. Trimming removed 1 base from V and 8 bases from J, with 8 bases in between. Germline-derived CDR1 and CDR2 are GTSNPN and SVGIG (reference sequence).

This rearrangement joins TRBV2 to TRBJ2-4, with a tentative D call TRBD1 (5 bases). The CDR3 contains 11 residues. Germline lookup yields CDR1 SNHLY and CDR2 FYNNEI. V lost 8 bases and J lost 7, with 9 bases in between. CDR3 in DNA: TGTGCCAGCGAGAGACAGAACATTCAGTACTTC. Translating gives CASERQNIQYF.

CDR3 amino acids: CSVVRARQDYTF. The CDR3 nucleotides are TGCAGCGTCGTCAGGGCCCGCCAAGACTACACCTTC. The chain carries TRBV29-1 and TRBJ1-2, with D perhaps TRBD1 (5 bases). Per the germline V gene, CDR1 is SQVTM and CDR2 is ANQGSEA. The V end was cut by 6 bases, the J end by 10 bases, with 18 bases between. The CDR3 runs 12 residues. The complete variable domain, with remaining parts taken from reference TRBV29-1 and TRBJ1-2, reads SAVISQKPSRDICQRGTSLTIQCQVDSQVTMMFWYRQQPGQSLTLIATANQGSEATYESGFVIDKFPISRPNLTFSTLTVSNMSPEDSSIYLCSVVRARQDYTFGSGTRLTVV.

The chain has TRBV30 and TRBJ1-5, with D tentatively TRBD1 (6 bases). The germline CDR1 and CDR2 sequences are GTSNPN and SVGIG (reference sequence). The V end was cut by 5 bases, the J end by 7 bases, with 15 bases between. The CDR3 runs to 13 residues. DNA for the CDR3: TGTGCCTGGGGCCAGGGGACGGGACAGCCCCAGCATTTT. Its protein is CAWGQGTGQPQHF.

Concerning this clone itself: The sample contains more than one DNA sequence encoding this CDR3. The V gene is TRBV30, the J gene TRBJ1-2; tentative D call: TRBD1 (6 bases). Germline lookup yields CDR1 GTSNPN and CDR2 SVGIG (reference sequence). This CDR3 has 12 amino acids. V lost 5 bases and J 4 bases, leaving 11 bases between the germline ends. In nucleotides, the CDR3 is TGTGCCTGGGGACGGACAGTCTATGGCTACACCTTC. It is translated as CAWGRTVYGYTF. Complete variable domain (other parts from reference TRBV30 and TRBJ1-2): SQTIHQWPATLVQPVGSPLSLECTVEGTSNPNLYWYRQAAGRGLQLLFYSVGIGQISSEVPQNLSASRPQDRQFILSSKKLLLSDSGFYLCAWGRTVYGYTFGSGTRLTVV.

This clone has just one count. The chain recombines TRBV2 with TRBJ2-3; 11 bases line up with TRBD2. Germline V gene data show CDR1 as SNHLY and CDR2 as FYNNEI. This CDR3 comprises 14 residues. Trimming cost V 6 bases and J 6 bases; bases outside gene matches: 5. The CDR3 spells CASRSTSGDDTQYF. In nucleotides, the CDR3 is TGTGCCAGCAGATCGACTAGCGGGGATGATACGCAGTATTTT.